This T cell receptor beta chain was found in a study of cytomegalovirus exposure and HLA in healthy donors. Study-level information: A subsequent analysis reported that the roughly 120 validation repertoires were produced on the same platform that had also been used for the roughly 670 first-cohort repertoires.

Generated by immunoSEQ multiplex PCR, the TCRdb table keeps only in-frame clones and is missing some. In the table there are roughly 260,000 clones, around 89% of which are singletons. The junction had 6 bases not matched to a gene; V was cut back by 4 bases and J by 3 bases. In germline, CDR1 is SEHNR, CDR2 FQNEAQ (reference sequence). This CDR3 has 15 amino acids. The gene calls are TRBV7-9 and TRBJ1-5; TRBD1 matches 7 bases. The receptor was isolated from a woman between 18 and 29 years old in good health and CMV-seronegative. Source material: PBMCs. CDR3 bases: TGTGCCAGCAGCTGGGCAGGGGGAGTCAATCAGCCCCAGCATTTT. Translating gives CASSWAGGVNQPQHF. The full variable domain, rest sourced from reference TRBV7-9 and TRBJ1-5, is DTGVSQNPRHKITKRGQNVTFRCDPISEHNRLYWYRQTLGQGPEFLTYFQNEAQLEKSRLLSDRFSAERPKGSFSTLEIQRTEQGDSAMYLCASSWAGGVNQPQHFGDGTRLSIL.